Listed here are 13 T cell receptor beta chains from one sample, sequenced in a study of early T cells in non-severe SARS-CoV-2 infection. MiXCR, applied by TCRdb to the 5' RACE reads, yields one record per CDR3 protein. This table has roughly 75,000 distinct CDR3 sequences, about 12% appearing once. The sequenced material came from whole blood. The receptors stem from an adult who was a healthcare worker with PCR-confirmed SARS-CoV-2 infection or an uninfected control (not recorded which).

This clonotype occurred a few times. The genes are TRBV7-2 and TRBJ2-3; the match to TRBD2 covers 13 bases. Trimming cost V 5 bases and J 5 bases; bases outside gene matches: 7. Germline V gives CDR1 SGHTA, CDR2 FQGNSA. The CDR3 is 16 amino acids. CDR3 loop: CASSPLRTSGGDTQYF. The CDR3 DNA is TGTGCCAGCAGCCCACTTCGGACTAGCGGGGGAGATACGCAGTATTTT.

The gene calls are TRBV24-1 and TRBJ2-1; tentatively, D is TRBD2 (5 bases). Trimming shortened V by 6 bases and J by 0 bases, and 8 bases separated the two germline ends. Germline CDR1 and CDR2: KGHDR and SFDVKD. The CDR3 spans 14 residues. CDR3 region: CATSLGSSYNEQFF. The DNA of the CDR3 is TGTGCCACCAGTTTGGGGAGCTCCTACAATGAGCAGTTCTTC.

This clonotype occurred a few times. V and J are TRBV20-1 and TRBJ2-5, with 8 nucleotides matching TRBD2. Germline lookup yields CDR1 DFQATT and CDR2 SNEGSKA (reference sequence). V lost 2 bases and J lost 2; bases outside the gene matches: 4. The CDR3 spans 14 residues. In DNA, the CDR3 is TGCAGTGCTAGATCGGGAGGGGAACAAGAGACCCAGTACTTC. Its translation is CSARSGGEQETQYF.

This clonotype appeared many times. V gene TRBV7-9 combines with J gene TRBJ2-2; D remains unclear. This CDR3 comprises 15 residues. Trimming pared 5 bases from V and 2 bases from J, leaving 12 bases between. The V gene's germline CDR1 is SEHNR and CDR2 FQNEAQ (reference sequence). CDR3 DNA sequence: TGTGCCAGCAGCCTAGGCCAGGCAAACACCGGGGAGCTGTTTTTT. It translates to CASSLGQANTGELFF.

At least ten counts were recorded for this clonotype. The rearrangement links TRBV3-1 to TRBJ1-4; 9 nucleotides match TRBD1. CDR3 length: 15 residues. In germline, CDR1 is LGHDT, CDR2 YNNKEL (reference sequence). After removal of 4 bases from V and 8 bases from J, the junction contained 8 bases not matched to a gene. The CDR3 loop is CASSRTGGTGEKLFF. The CDR3 DNA reads TGTGCCAGCAGCCGTACTGGGGGGACAGGGGAAAAACTGTTTTTT.

This clonotype showed up many times. This chain uses TRBV11-2 with TRBJ2-2, with D uncertain. There are 11 residues in the CDR3. CDR1 and CDR2 (germline): SGHAT, FQNNGV. With 3 bases removed from V and 6 bases from J, the gap between germline ends came to 2 bases. Written as DNA, the CDR3 is TGTGCCAGCAGCTTGGCCGGGGAGCTGTTTTTT. Amino acids: CASSLAGELFF.

This clonotype was recorded at least ten times. As DNA, the CDR3 is TGTGCCAGCAGCCCCCCAGGGACCGATACGCAGTATTTT. It is translated as CASSPPGTDTQYF. This chain links TRBV7-3 with TRBJ2-3; D may be TRBD1 or TRBD2 (5 bases each). The germline V and J ends were trimmed by 5 bases and 6 bases, with 12 bases remaining between them. CDR1 SGHTA and CDR2 FQGTGA come from the germline V gene. The CDR3 is made up of 13 amino acids.

In this sample, this clonotype turned up a few times. The chain has TRBV12-3 or TRBV12-4 and TRBJ2-5; no firm D call. Between the trimmed V and J ends, which lost 6 bases and 5 bases, there was a span of 10 bases. This CDR3 is built from 12 residues. CDR3 nucleotides: TGTGCCAGCAGCCTCTTTAGGGAGACCCAGTACTTC. It is translated as CASSLFRETQYF.

In this sample, this clonotype turned up many times. The J gene is TRBJ2-1, the V gene TRBV24-1; D remains ambiguous. V lost 4 bases, J lost 7 bases, and 7 bases lay in between. This CDR3 is 12 amino acids long. Germline V CDR1 and CDR2: KGHDR, SFDVKD. Written as DNA, the CDR3 is TGTGCCACCAGTGAGGGTAGGAATGAGCAGTTCTTC. Amino acids: CATSEGRNEQFF.

This clonotype was seen more than once but under ten times. The CDR3 bases are TGCGCCAGCAGCGAGCAGGGGGCAAGTCTTGGCAATGAGCAGTTCTTC. Encoded protein: CASSEQGASLGNEQFF. V gene TRBV5-1 combines with J gene TRBJ2-1; 8 nucleotides line up with TRBD1. J was trimmed by 6 bases and V by 4 bases; bases with no gene match: 12. Germline V CDR1 and CDR2: SGHRS, YFSETQ. There are 16 residues in the CDR3.

The chain links TRBV19 to TRBJ2-7, with D tentatively TRBD1 (6 bases). Trimming removed 5 bases at V and 0 bases at J, with 8 bases between. CDR3 length: 13 residues. The germline V gene encodes CDR1 LNHDA and CDR2 SQIVND (reference sequence). CDR3 sequence: CASSSGHSYEQYF. The CDR3 region has the DNA TGTGCCAGTAGTTCGGGACACTCCTACGAGCAGTACTTC.

This clonotype was recorded many times. The chain links TRBV30 to TRBJ2-7; TRBD1 might be the D (6 bases). V lost 5 bases to trimming and J lost 3 bases, with 14 bases between them. Germline values: CDR1 GTSNPN, CDR2 SVGIG (reference sequence). CDR3 length: 13 residues. The CDR3: CAWQGKVIYEQYF. The CDR3, as DNA: TGTGCCTGGCAGGGGAAAGTAATCTACGAGCAGTACTTC.

This clonotype was counted at least ten times. V usage is TRBV24-1 and J usage is TRBJ2-7; D tentatively reads TRBD1 or TRBD2 (5 bases each). The CDR3 runs 17 residues. The germline V gene has CDR1 KGHDR and CDR2 SFDVKD. The V gene lost 0 bases and the J gene lost 3 bases, with 17 bases spanning the gap. DNA of the CDR3: TGTGCCACCAGTGATTTGCACTCGGGGCAGGACAACTACGAGCAGTACTTC. This encodes CATSDLHSGQDNYEQYF.